These T cell receptor beta chains were read from a single sample in a study of blood T cell repertoires in COVID-19. Clones were sequenced by immunoSEQ multiplex PCR, and TCRdb holds only the in-frame ones, with some missing. This sample carries under 300,000 clones, around 87% of them seen once, and the ten largest clones take under 6.5%. Sequenced input: PBMCs or T cells enriched from blood (not recorded which). The source is a woman in her 30s with acute COVID-19. CDR3s include the opening cysteine and the closing phenylalanine or tryptophan. Size tells how often a clone was seen (once, few, many) or the class of an expanded clone, and some rows leave it out.

CASSLDRARSGEGYEQYF TRBV11-2 NA 18 TRBJ2-7
CASSFSGTPPLEQYF TRBV2 once 15 TRBJ2-7
CASSLQESGLGSNTGELFF TRBV18 NA 19 TRBJ2-2
CASSLAGEVREQFF TRBV7-6 NA 14 TRBJ2-1
CASSATSLSSYNSPLHF TRBV2 NA 17 TRBJ1-6
CASSELGGYEQFF TRBV2 NA 13 TRBJ2-1
CATSRDLIADLLNTEAFF TRBV15 once 18 TRBJ1-1
CSASPLAGEHGGDTQYF TRBV20-1 NA 17 TRBJ2-3
CASSLIAGGRTDTQYF TRBV7-3 NA 16 TRBJ2-3
CSVVYAGRNTEAFF TRBV29-1 NA 14 TRBJ1-1
CASSQDQRDGSQPQHF TRBV4-3 few 16 TRBJ1-5
CASSQDPVETQYF TRBV3-1/TRBV3-2 NA 13 TRBJ2-5
CASRPTGVGNYGYTF TRBV6-5 few 15 TRBJ1-2
CASSPGIALFTDTQYF TRBV5-8 NA 16 TRBJ2-3
CASSLGAPSNQPQHF TRBV7-2 few 15 TRBJ1-5
CASSYSTNLQETQYF TRBV7-9 NA 15 TRBJ2-5
CASSLGRSGTRVYEQYF TRBV11-2 NA 17 TRBJ2-7
CASSIASGPQHF TRBV19 NA 12 TRBJ1-5
CASSHPVGGNEKLFF TRBV19 NA 15 TRBJ1-4
CASSPPSRVRYGYTF TRBV18 NA 15 TRBJ1-2
CSVIDTSSYNEQFF TRBV29-1 NA 14 TRBJ2-1
CASSQDRGGADTQYF TRBV19 NA 15 TRBJ2-3
CASSFDRGTYEQYF TRBV7-2 NA 14 TRBJ2-7
CASSATSYNEQFF TRBV7-3 NA 13 TRBJ2-1
CASSPPGQGGGTEAFF TRBV18 NA 16 TRBJ1-1
CASSFGGTYNEQFF TRBV19 NA 14 TRBJ2-1
CASSLTRTGIYEQYF TRBV11-1 NA 15 TRBJ2-7
CASSQSEVEQFF TRBV14 NA 12 TRBJ2-1
CSVAGGPNQPQHF TRBV29-1 NA 13 TRBJ1-5
CASIHHHGSSYNEQFF TRBV3-1/TRBV3-2 NA 16 TRBJ2-1
CASSQSQGSDADTQYF TRBV3-1/TRBV3-2 few 16 TRBJ2-3
CASSPNPGQGIGDGYTF TRBV28 NA 17 TRBJ1-2
CATSTGTDTFPGDNEQFF TRBV24-1 NA 18 TRBJ2-1
CATSGGPVGFSYEQYF TRBV24-1 NA 16 TRBJ2-7
CASSVGDIRGYGYTF TRBV9 NA 15 TRBJ1-2
CASGRTGLYGYTF TRBV7-2 few 13 TRBJ1-2
CASSLGGQGLNEQYF TRBV11-1 NA 15 TRBJ2-7
CAWSRTDNNEKLFF TRBV30 NA 14 TRBJ1-4
CASSQDPTDEQYF TRBV4-3 NA 13 TRBJ2-7